A single sample gave rise to the 20 T cell receptor beta chains below, sequenced in a study of cytomegalovirus exposure and HLA in healthy donors. 60 Vbeta and 13 Jbeta primers were used in PCR. Sequencing used immunoSEQ multiplex PCR; TCRdb keeps in-frame clones, though not all of them. The repertoire has about 180,000 clones, 70% to 80% of them found once; the top ten carry around 1.5%. The specimen sequenced was PBMCs. These receptors originate from a man between 18 and 35 years old in good health and CMV-seronegative.

There are a few counts of this clone. V gene TRBV11-3 combines with J gene TRBJ1-3; tentative D call: TRBD1 (6 bases). In germline, CDR1 is SGHNT, CDR2 YENEEA. This CDR3 region has 15 residues. V lost 4 bases to trimming and J lost 0 bases, with 10 bases between them. CDR3 sequence: CASSSTGISGNTIYF. The CDR3 nucleotides are TGTGCCAGCAGCTCCACAGGGATCTCTGGAAACACCATATATTTT.

This chain joins TRBV7-8 and TRBJ2-2; 7 nucleotides agree with TRBD2. The V and J ends lost 4 bases and 6 bases, in that order; junction bases with no gene match: 2. This CDR3 has 13 residues. Germline lookup yields CDR1 SGHVS and CDR2 FQNEAQ. CDR3 in amino acids: CASSWEGAGELFF. The DNA for the CDR3 is TGTGCCAGCAGCTGGGAGGGCGCCGGGGAGCTGTTTTTT.

The chain has TRBV2 and TRBJ2-2; D is perhaps TRBD1 (6 bases). The CDR3 runs to 16 residues. Deletions cut 8 bases from V and 4 bases from J, with 20 bases between. CDR1 and CDR2 from the germline V gene are SNHLY and FYNNEI. The CDR3 reads CASLPRGQSFTGELFF. In DNA form, the CDR3 reads TGTGCCAGCCTCCCAAGAGGACAGAGTTTCACCGGGGAGCTGTTTTTT.

Remarks on this clone: The junction departs from germline at one end; a sequencing error may be responsible. This chain connects TRBV7-9 to TRBJ1-2, with D possibly matching TRBD1 (6 bases). Germline CDR1 is SEHNR and CDR2 is FQNEAQ (reference sequence). The CDR3 runs to 19 residues. The CDR3 region is CSSSLGYRTALGPNYGYTF. CDR3 nucleotide sequence: TGTTCCAGCAGCCTAGGCTACAGGACAGCGTTGGGGCCAAACTATGGCTACACCTTC.

The J gene is TRBJ1-1, the V gene TRBV6-5; a possible D gene is TRBD1 (5 bases). There are 13 residues in the CDR3. Germline V gives CDR1 MNHEY, CDR2 SVGAGI. Trimming pared 0 bases from V and 8 bases from J, leaving 10 bases between. Written as DNA, the CDR3 is TGTGCCAGCAGTTACTCGGGACTCAAAGAAGCTTTCTTT. This codes for CASSYSGLKEAFF.

The V gene is TRBV15, the J gene TRBJ1-5; D is undetermined. This CDR3 has 14 amino acids. Between the trimmed V and J ends, which lost 1 base and 1 base, there was a span of 5 bases. Germline V gene data show CDR1 as LNHNV and CDR2 as YYDKDF (reference sequence). CDR3 amino acids: CATSRAGSNQPQHF. The CDR3 DNA reads as TGTGCCACCAGCAGAGCCGGGAGCAATCAGCCCCAGCATTTT.

This clone was detected a few times. The J gene is TRBJ1-3, the V gene TRBV6-6; possibly TRBD1 for D (5 bases). The CDR3 extends over 13 amino acids. V was shortened by 6 bases and J by 2 bases, with 8 bases between the two germline ends. From germline, CDR1 is MNHNY and CDR2 SVGAGI (reference sequence). CDR3 residues: CASRSGTGNTIYF. The CDR3 DNA is TGTGCCAGCAGATCAGGGACTGGAAACACCATATATTTT.

The chain carries TRBV18 and TRBJ1-2; 11 bases match TRBD1. V shed 3 bases, J shed 0 bases, and the junction held 6 bases outside the gene matches. The CDR3 totals 17 residues. Germline CDR1 KGHSH, CDR2 LQKENI. CDR3 bases: TGTGCCAGCTCACCCGGACAGGGGGCCCTTACTAACTATGGCTACACCTTC. Amino acid sequence: CASSPGQGALTNYGYTF. The full variable domain, completed using reference TRBV18 and TRBJ1-2, is NAGVMQNPRHLVRRRGQEARLRCSPMKGHSHVYWYRQLPEEGLKFMVYLQKENIIDESGMPKERFSAEFPKEGPSILRIQQVVRGDSAAYFCASSPGQGALTNYGYTFGSGTRLTVV.

As to this clone: Within the sample, other DNA sequences also encode this same CDR3. The CDR3 coding sequence is TGTGCCAGCAGCTTGGGGGGACAGGGGACAGATACGCAGTATTTT. Its translation: CASSLGGQGTDTQYF. The J gene is TRBJ2-3, the V gene TRBV5-6, with TRBD1 matching over 10 bases. Per the germline V gene, CDR1 is SGHDT and CDR2 is YYEEEE. V lost 0 bases and J lost 3; bases outside the gene matches: 1. This CDR3 spans 15 amino acids.

V and J are TRBV6-5 and TRBJ2-5, with D unclear. Germline assignment: CDR1 MNHEY and CDR2 SVGAGI. This CDR3 comprises 14 residues. Trimming left V 2 bases short and J 3 bases short, with 10 bases between. The CDR3 coding sequence is TGTGCCAGCAGTTACGCCACCCCAGAAGAGACCCAGTACTTC. It codes for CASSYATPEETQYF.

This clone occurred a few times. The chain joins TRBV2 to TRBJ2-1; D gene ambiguous. This CDR3 has 16 amino acids. Between the trimmed V and J ends, which lost 2 bases and 7 bases, there was a span of 18 bases. Germline loops: CDR1 SNHLY, CDR2 FYNNEI. The CDR3 protein is CASSEIPPNGVNEQFF. CDR3 nucleotides: TGTGCCAGCAGTGAAATACCCCCGAACGGAGTGAATGAGCAGTTCTTC.

The V call is TRBV18, the J call TRBJ2-5; TRBD1 agrees at 7 bases. With V trimmed by 1 base and J by 7 bases, 0 bases remained unmatched. The CDR3 loop spans 12 amino acids. Germline lookup yields CDR1 KGHSH and CDR2 LQKENI. The CDR3 loop is CASSPQGATQYF. The CDR3 DNA follows: TGTGCCAGCTCACCACAGGGGGCGACCCAGTACTTC.

The gene calls are TRBV28 and TRBJ2-5; TRBD2 might be the D (6 bases). This CDR3 contains 14 residues. Looked up from germline, CDR1 is MDHEN and CDR2 is SYDVKM. Trimming took 7 bases from V and 7 from J, leaving 19 bases between them. In nucleotides, the CDR3 is TGTGCCAGCAATCAGCTAGGAGGGCTCCGGACCCAGTACTTC. Translating it yields CASNQLGGLRTQYF.

As to this clone: At the DNA level, this CDR3 is encoded by other sequences in the same sample as well. CDR3 loop: CASSPKGQGGTGELFF. The DNA of the CDR3 is TGTGCCAGCAGCCCCAAAGGACAAGGAGGGACCGGGGAGCTGTTTTTT. The chain carries TRBV7-3 and TRBJ2-2, with D possibly TRBD2 on 6 matching bases. V was clipped by 5 bases and J by 5 bases, with 18 bases between them. The germline V gene has CDR1 SGHTA and CDR2 FQGTGA. This CDR3 is built from 16 residues.

This clone was found a few times. The chain employs TRBV28 and TRBJ1-2; 9 bases line up with TRBD1. This CDR3 region has 15 residues. The V and J ends lost 5 bases and 4 bases, in that order; junction bases with no gene match: 8. Germline V lookup: CDR1 MDHEN, CDR2 SYDVKM. For the CDR3, the DNA is TGTGCCAGCAGTCCAAACAGGGGGCTAGCCTATGGCTACACCTTC. Its protein product is CASSPNRGLAYGYTF.

In its sample, this clone was seen a few times. V and J are TRBV2 and TRBJ1-6, with TRBD1 as a possible D gene (5 bases). This CDR3 is built from 14 residues. With 8 bases removed from V and 10 bases from J, the gap between germline ends came to 18 bases. The germline gives CDR1 SNHLY, CDR2 FYNNEI. DNA for the CDR3: TGTGCCAGCCTCCTCGACAGTTCAGGGTCACCCCTCCACTTT. Encoded protein: CASLLDSSGSPLHF.

The rearrangement uses TRBV27 and TRBJ1-1; 9 nucleotides align to TRBD1. Germline CDR1 is MNHEY and CDR2 is SMNVEV (reference sequence). J was trimmed by 4 bases and V by 4 bases; bases with no gene match: 4. This CDR3 has 14 residues. This CDR3 reads CASSSRQGGTEAFF. The DNA for the CDR3 is TGTGCCAGCAGTTCCCGACAGGGGGGCACTGAAGCTTTCTTT.

The chain is built from TRBV27 and TRBJ1-1; no clear D gene. Germline V gene data show CDR1 as MNHEY and CDR2 as SMNVEV (reference sequence). This CDR3 spans 13 amino acids. V shed 5 bases and J shed 4 bases, with 11 bases lying between them. The DNA for the CDR3 is TGTGCCAGCAGTGAGGGATTAGGCACTGAAGCTTTCTTT. It yields the protein CASSEGLGTEAFF.

The chain carries TRBV28 and TRBJ2-1; D may be TRBD2 (6 bases). The CDR3 extends over 15 amino acids. V was clipped by 2 bases and J by 6 bases, with 14 bases between them. CDR1 and CDR2 from the germline V gene are MDHEN and SYDVKM. The CDR3 region is CASSLAGPLANEQFF. The CDR3 nucleotides are TGTGCCAGCAGTTTAGCGGGACCATTGGCCAATGAGCAGTTCTTC.

The rearrangement joins TRBV6-5 to TRBJ2-2; 7 bases are a match to TRBD2. The V gene's germline CDR1 is MNHEY and CDR2 SVGAGI. With V trimmed by 1 base and J by 6 bases, 8 bases remained unmatched. This CDR3 contains 16 residues. The CDR3 DNA reads TGTGCCAGCAGTTACTTGACGTGGGAGGGCGCCGGGGAGCTGTTTTTT. Its translation is CASSYLTWEGAGELFF.